The 30 T cell receptor beta chains presented below share a single source sample, sequenced in a study of OX40 agonist ivuxolimab in advanced cancers. Library preparation was by the immunoSEQ multiplex PCR assay. The immuneACCESS repertoire file appears here via TCRdb, limited to in-frame rearrangements. These files lack a portion of the clones; in checked studies, under half of the deficit traces to unresolved V genes, and the cause of the others is not known. Across this sample there are tens of thousands of clones, with roughly 91% seen only once. The ten largest account for 0.24% of the sample. The sample was CD4+ or CD8+ T cells sorted from blood, taken in a trial of the OX40 agonist ivuxolimab. These receptors were obtained from an adult with an advanced solid tumor such as melanoma, head and neck, liver or kidney cancer.

This clone was counted once. The gene calls are TRBV28 and TRBJ2-3; weak D call: TRBD1 (6 bases). Trimming removed 6 bases at V and 0 bases at J, with 19 bases between. This CDR3 comprises 17 residues. The germline CDR1 and CDR2 sequences are MDHEN and SYDVKM. Written as DNA, the CDR3 is TGTGCCAGCAGCCCCGCCGGGGACATCGCTAGCACAGATACGCAGTATTTT. Translation gives CASSPAGDIASTDTQYF.

The chain combines TRBV11-2 with TRBJ2-7, with 14 bases aligning to TRBD2. The CDR3 totals 14 residues. Per the germline V gene, CDR1 is SGHAT and CDR2 is FQNNGV. The ends lost 4 bases at V and 6 bases at J; junction bases unmatched: 2. The CDR3 DNA follows: TGTGCCAGCAGCTCGGGACTAGCGGGAGTCGAGCAGTACTTC. It encodes CASSSGLAGVEQYF.

V usage is TRBV28 and J usage is TRBJ1-2; the D is unclear. V was cut by 2 bases and J by 8 bases, with 12 bases left in between. The CDR3 spans 13 residues. CDR1 and CDR2 (germline): MDHEN, SYDVKM. CDR3 DNA: TGTGCCAGCAGTTTAAAGGCCCCTTCGGGCTACACCTTC. The encoded protein is CASSLKAPSGYTF.

The V and J genes are TRBV6-1 and TRBJ1-1; no firm D call. The CDR3 consists of 13 residues. V dropped 4 bases and J dropped 1 base, with 7 bases sitting between them. CDR1 and CDR2 from the germline V gene are MNHNS and SASEGT. The CDR3 coding sequence is TGTGCCAGCAGTGGATCCCAGAACACTGAAGCTTTCTTT. This gives the protein CASSGSQNTEAFF.

This clone was seen a single time. The gene calls are TRBV6-5 and TRBJ2-3; 7 bases line up with TRBD2. CDR1 MNHEY and CDR2 SVGAGI come from the germline V gene. The CDR3 is 15 amino acids. The ends lost 0 bases at V and 4 bases at J; junction bases unmatched: 4. In DNA form, the CDR3 reads TGTGCCAGCAGTTACTCGGCGGGAGCCCCAGATACGCAGTATTTT. Protein product: CASSYSAGAPDTQYF.

The chain couples TRBV2 to TRBJ2-1; no reliable D call. From germline, CDR1 is SNHLY and CDR2 FYNNEI. The V and J ends lost 10 bases and 5 bases respectively, with 12 bases between them. The CDR3 has 12 amino acids. CDR3 in DNA: TGTGCCAACCAAGGGTCGGACAATGAGCAGTTCTTC. Its protein product is CANQGSDNEQFF.

The V and J genes are TRBV5-1 and TRBJ2-5; 9 bases line up with TRBD2. Germline lookup yields CDR1 SGHRS and CDR2 YFSETQ. V lost 1 base to trimming and J lost 4 bases; unmatched junction nucleotides: 5. CDR3 length: 15 residues. The CDR3: CASSLFSGSGETQYF. Here the CDR3 DNA reads TGCGCCAGCAGCTTGTTTAGCGGGAGTGGAGAGACCCAGTACTTC.

This chain connects TRBV5-1 to TRBJ1-3; 9 bases are a match to TRBD1. CDR3 length equals 18 residues. The V gene's germline CDR1 is SGHRS and CDR2 YFSETQ. The junction had 7 bases not matched to a gene; V was cut back by 0 bases and J by 0 bases. The CDR3 bases are TGCGCCAGCAGCTTGGCCCGGACAGGGGTCTTCTCTGGAAACACCATATATTTT. This encodes CASSLARTGVFSGNTIYF.

The genes are TRBV7-9 and TRBJ2-2; 8 bases line up with TRBD1. Looked up from germline, CDR1 is SEHNR and CDR2 is FQNEAQ (reference sequence). CDR3 length: 14 residues. Trimming took 3 bases from V and 7 from J; bases not matched to a gene: 4. CDR3 DNA sequence: TGTGCCAGCAGCTTGGACAGGGCAAGCGGGGAGCTGTTTTTT. Translation: CASSLDRASGELFF.

With respect to this clone: Other DNA sequences in this sample translate to the same CDR3. The chain carries TRBV7-2 and TRBJ2-3; D is unresolved. This CDR3 region has 12 residues. Trimming left V 5 bases short and J 2 bases short, with 5 bases between. In germline, CDR1 is SGHTA, CDR2 FQGNSA. The CDR3 loop is CASSHYTDTQYF. The CDR3 DNA reads TGTGCCAGCAGCCACTACACAGATACGCAGTATTTT. The full variable domain, completed using reference TRBV7-2 and TRBJ2-3, is GAGVSQSPSNKVTEKGKDVELRCDPISGHTALYWYRQSLGQGLEFLIYFQGNSAPDKSGLPSDRFSAERTGGSVSTLTIQRTQQEDSAVYLCASSHYTDTQYFGPGTRLTVL.

The chain uses TRBV6-5 and TRBJ1-1, with D perhaps TRBD1 (5 bases). Trimming took 0 bases from V and 4 from J, leaving 9 bases between them. Germline V gene data show CDR1 as MNHEY and CDR2 as SVGAGI. The CDR3 is 14 residues long. The CDR3 sequence is CASSYSGTGTEAFF. The CDR3 nucleotides read TGTGCCAGCAGTTACTCGGGGACGGGCACTGAAGCTTTCTTT.

This clone was seen only once. The V and J genes are TRBV6-5 and TRBJ1-3; TRBD1 matches at 8 bases. This CDR3 region has 15 residues. Germline V gene data show CDR1 as MNHEY and CDR2 as SVGAGI. V shed 7 bases, J shed 4 bases, and the junction held 9 bases outside the gene matches. The CDR3 protein is CASKERTGIGNTIYF. DNA for the CDR3: TGTGCCAGCAAAGAAAGGACAGGGATAGGAAACACCATATATTTT.

The rearrangement joins TRBV28 to TRBJ2-7; 9 bases map to TRBD2. Trimming took 6 bases from V and 5 from J; bases not matched to a gene: 8. CDR3 length: 14 residues. The germline V gene encodes CDR1 MDHEN and CDR2 SYDVKM. CDR3 residues: CASSPGLAPHEQYF. The CDR3 DNA reads TGTGCCAGCAGCCCGGGACTAGCCCCTCACGAGCAGTACTTC. The full variable domain, in which reference TRBV28 and TRBJ2-7 provide the parts outside the CDR3, is DVKVTQSSRYLVKRTGEKVFLECVQDMDHENMFWYRQDPGLGLRLIYFSYDVKMKEKGDIPEGYSVSREKKERFSLILESASTNQTSMYLCASSPGLAPHEQYFGPGTRLTVT.

The V call is TRBV28, the J call TRBJ1-4; a weak D match, TRBD1 (6 bases). This CDR3 region has 16 residues. Germline-derived CDR1 and CDR2 are MDHEN and SYDVKM. With 2 bases removed from V and 7 bases from J, the gap between germline ends came to 17 bases. The CDR3 region is CASSLTTGWGSEKLFF. In nucleotides, the CDR3 is TGTGCCAGCAGTTTAACCACAGGGTGGGGGAGTGAAAAACTGTTTTTT.

The chain joins TRBV5-1 to TRBJ2-5; 8 positions match TRBD2. The junction had 5 bases not matched to a gene; V was cut back by 6 bases and J by 4 bases. CDR3 length: 13 amino acids. Germline V gene sequence: CDR1 SGHRS, CDR2 YFSETQ. In DNA, the CDR3 is TGCGCCAGCAAAGCGGGAGAGGGAGAGACCCAGTACTTC. Protein sequence: CASKAGEGETQYF.

The chain is built from TRBV7-2 and TRBJ2-5; 7 bases align to TRBD2. The CDR3 totals 15 residues. Trimming cost V 2 bases and J 7 bases; bases outside gene matches: 10. Germline values: CDR1 SGHTA, CDR2 FQGNSA. The CDR3 sequence: CASSLTAGPFWTQYF. The CDR3 bases are TGTGCCAGCAGCTTAACAGCGGGACCTTTTTGGACCCAGTACTTC.

This chain joins TRBV7-6 and TRBJ2-7, with TRBD2 matching over 14 bases. V shed 5 bases and J 2 bases; nucleotides not matched to a gene: 5. Per germline, CDR1 SGHVS and CDR2 FNYEAQ. The CDR3 length is 16 residues. Here the CDR3 DNA reads TGTGCCAGCAGCAGCGGGACTAGCGGGGGAGCCTACGAGCAGTACTTC. Its protein product is CASSSGTSGGAYEQYF.

The genes are TRBV18 and TRBJ1-4; D call uncertain. CDR1 is KGHSH and CDR2 is LQKENI in the germline V gene. The CDR3 loop spans 13 amino acids. Trimming took 3 bases from V and 8 from J, leaving 10 bases between them. The CDR3 DNA reads TGTGCCAGCTCACCGGCTCGAGGCGAAAAACTGTTTTTT. It codes for CASSPARGEKLFF.

In DNA form, the CDR3 reads TGTGCCGCCCAAAGGGGGTTCGGCTCCTACGAGCAGTACTTC. Amino acids: CAAQRGFGSYEQYF. The chain carries TRBV6-5 and TRBJ2-7; the D gene is possibly TRBD1 (6 bases). The germline V gene has CDR1 MNHEY and CDR2 SVGAGI. V was trimmed by 11 bases and J by 0 bases, leaving 17 bases between them. The CDR3 has 14 residues.

The V and J genes are TRBV6-5 and TRBJ2-7; 7 bases are a match to TRBD1. In germline, CDR1 is MNHEY, CDR2 SVGAGI. The V and J ends lost 10 bases and 3 bases, in that order; junction bases with no gene match: 9. This CDR3 region has 13 residues. Here the CDR3 DNA reads TGTGCCACCAAACGGGACAGCCACTACGAGCAGTACTTC. Translating it yields CATKRDSHYEQYF.

V gene TRBV11-3 combines with J gene TRBJ2-3; TRBD2 matches 9 bases. CDR3 size: 15 residues. V lost 6 bases and J lost 7; bases outside the gene matches: 11. Germline loops: CDR1 SGHNT, CDR2 YENEEA. Here the CDR3 DNA reads TGTGCCAGCAGTCAAACAGCGGGAGGCGGGTATACGCAGTATTTT. Translated, it gives CASSQTAGGGYTQYF.

The gene calls are TRBV19 and TRBJ2-5; D gene ambiguous. With 6 bases removed from V and 5 bases from J, the gap between germline ends came to 10 bases. The CDR3 length is 12 residues. The germline V gene encodes CDR1 LNHDA and CDR2 SQIVND (reference sequence). CDR3 in DNA: TGTGCCAGTAGCTTAGGGAAGGAGACCCAGTACTTC. Protein: CASSLGKETQYF.

This rearrangement joins TRBV6-5 to TRBJ1-3, with a possible D match to TRBD1 (5 bases). This CDR3 has 13 residues. Germline CDR1 is MNHEY and CDR2 is SVGAGI. V was cut by 6 bases and J by 3 bases, with 9 bases left in between. The CDR3 here is CASRGVDGNTIYF. CDR3 nucleotide sequence: TGTGCCAGCAGGGGGGTTGATGGAAACACCATATATTTT.

The chain couples TRBV2 to TRBJ1-5; D possibly corresponds to TRBD1 (5 bases). The CDR3 runs to 14 residues. Germline CDR1 and CDR2: SNHLY and FYNNEI. The V end was cut by 4 bases, the J end by 12 bases, with 19 bases between. The CDR3 spells CASSVIGGVMVQHF. CDR3 DNA sequence: TGTGCCAGCAGTGTCATTGGGGGAGTCATGGTCCAGCATTTT.

This chain connects TRBV5-6 to TRBJ2-4; D not certain. Germline CDR1 reads SGHDT; CDR2 reads YYEEEE. Trimming removed 0 bases from V and 4 bases from J, with 11 bases in between. The CDR3 has 15 residues. The CDR3 DNA follows: TGTGCCAGCAGCTTGGTCGGCCCCGGGAAAAACATTCAGTACTTC. Translated: CASSLVGPGKNIQYF.

V usage is TRBV10-1 and J usage is TRBJ2-7; 8 bases are shared with TRBD1. The CDR3 totals 13 residues. J gave up 4 bases and V 2 bases, and 1 base lay outside the gene matches. CDR1 is WNHNN, CDR2 SYGVQD, per germline (reference sequence). CDR3: CASSENRGYEQYF. In nucleotides, the CDR3 is TGCGCCAGCAGTGAGAACAGGGGGTACGAGCAGTACTTC.

This clone was observed a handful of times. The chain links TRBV9 to TRBJ2-2; a possible D gene is TRBD1 (5 bases). Germline CDR1 SGDLS, CDR2 YYNGEE. There are 18 residues in the CDR3. Trimming took 1 base from V and 5 from J, leaving 21 bases between them. CDR3: CASSVLLSPHRGTGELFF. As DNA, the CDR3 is TGTGCCAGCAGCGTATTGCTATCTCCCCATAGGGGTACCGGGGAGCTGTTTTTT.

V usage is TRBV7-9 and J usage is TRBJ2-2, with D unclear. V lost 10 bases and J lost 7, with 16 bases in between. The CDR3 sequence is 13 residues long. The V gene's germline CDR1 is SEHNR and CDR2 FQNEAQ (reference sequence). The CDR3 spells CAIPPLPGGELFF. The CDR3 bases are TGTGCCATCCCACCATTACCGGGCGGGGAGCTGTTTTTT. The whole variable domain, remainder taken from reference TRBV7-9 and TRBJ2-2, is DTGVSQNPRHKITKRGQNVTFRCDPISEHNRLYWYRQTLGQGPEFLTYFQNEAQLEKSRLLSDRFSAERPKGSFSTLEIQRTEQGDSAMYLCAIPPLPGGELFFGEGSRLTVL.

The chain recombines TRBV7-6 with TRBJ2-5; unclear D gene. Per the germline V gene, CDR1 is SGHVS and CDR2 is FNYEAQ. The CDR3 sequence is 17 residues long. The V gene lost 5 bases and the J gene lost 1 base, with 20 bases spanning the gap. The CDR3 region has the DNA TGTGCCAGCAGCCTCGCGCCCCGGTTCTCGGGCCAAGAGACCCAGTACTTC. Amino acid sequence: CASSLAPRFSGQETQYF.

Only a few counts were recorded for this clone. The genes are TRBV19 and TRBJ1-1; 8 nucleotides align to TRBD1. Germline values: CDR1 LNHDA, CDR2 SQIVND (reference sequence). CDR3 length: 13 residues. After removal of 9 bases from V and 5 bases from J, the junction contained 8 bases not matched to a gene. The CDR3 region is CASGTGGGTEAFF. The CDR3 region has the DNA TGTGCCAGCGGGACAGGCGGTGGGACTGAAGCTTTCTTT.